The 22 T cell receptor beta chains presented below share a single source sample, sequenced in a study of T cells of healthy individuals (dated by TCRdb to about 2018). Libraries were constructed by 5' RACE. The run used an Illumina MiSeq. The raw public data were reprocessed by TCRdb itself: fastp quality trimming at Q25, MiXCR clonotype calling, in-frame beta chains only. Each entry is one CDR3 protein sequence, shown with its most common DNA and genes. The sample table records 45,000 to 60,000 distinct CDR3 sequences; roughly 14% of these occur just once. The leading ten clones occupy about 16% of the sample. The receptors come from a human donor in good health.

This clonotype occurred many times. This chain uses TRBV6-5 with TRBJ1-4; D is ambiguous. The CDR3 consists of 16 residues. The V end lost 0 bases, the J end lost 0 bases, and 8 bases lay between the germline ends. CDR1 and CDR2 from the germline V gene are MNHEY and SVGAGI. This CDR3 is CASSYSRYPTNEKLFF. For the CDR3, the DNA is TGTGCCAGCAGTTACTCGAGGTATCCAACTAATGAAAAACTGTTTTTT.

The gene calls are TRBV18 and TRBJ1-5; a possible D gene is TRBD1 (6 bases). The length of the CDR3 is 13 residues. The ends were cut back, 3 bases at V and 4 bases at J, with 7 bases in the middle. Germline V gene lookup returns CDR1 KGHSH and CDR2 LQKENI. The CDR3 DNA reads TGTGCCAGCTCACCGCAGGGGAATCAGCCCCAGCATTTT. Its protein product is CASSPQGNQPQHF.

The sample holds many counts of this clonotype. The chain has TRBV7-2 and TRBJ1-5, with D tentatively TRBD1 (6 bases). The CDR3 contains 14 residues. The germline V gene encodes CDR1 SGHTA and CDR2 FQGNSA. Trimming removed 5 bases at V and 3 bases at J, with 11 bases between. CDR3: CASSATGINQPQHF. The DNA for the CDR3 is TGTGCCAGCAGCGCGACAGGAATCAATCAGCCCCAGCATTTT.

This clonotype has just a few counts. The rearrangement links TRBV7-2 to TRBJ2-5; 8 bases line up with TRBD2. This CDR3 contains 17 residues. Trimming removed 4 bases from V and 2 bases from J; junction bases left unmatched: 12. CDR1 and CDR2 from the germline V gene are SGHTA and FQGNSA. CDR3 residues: CASSSGLAGGLQETQYF. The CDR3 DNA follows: TGTGCCAGCAGCTCCGGTCTAGCGGGCGGCCTTCAAGAGACCCAGTACTTC.

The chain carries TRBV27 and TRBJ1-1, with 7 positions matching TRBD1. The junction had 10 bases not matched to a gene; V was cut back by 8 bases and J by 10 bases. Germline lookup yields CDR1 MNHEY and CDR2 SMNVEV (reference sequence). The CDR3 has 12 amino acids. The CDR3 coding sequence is TGTGCCAGCTCCCAGGACAGGCTAAGAGCTTTCTTT. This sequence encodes CASSQDRLRAFF.

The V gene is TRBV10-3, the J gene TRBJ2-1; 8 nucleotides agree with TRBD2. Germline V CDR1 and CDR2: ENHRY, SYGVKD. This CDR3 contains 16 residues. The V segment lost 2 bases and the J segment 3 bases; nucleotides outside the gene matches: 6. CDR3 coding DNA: TGTGCCATCAGTGAGGGGGTAGCGGGGAACTACAATGAGCAGTTCTTC. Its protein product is CAISEGVAGNYNEQFF.

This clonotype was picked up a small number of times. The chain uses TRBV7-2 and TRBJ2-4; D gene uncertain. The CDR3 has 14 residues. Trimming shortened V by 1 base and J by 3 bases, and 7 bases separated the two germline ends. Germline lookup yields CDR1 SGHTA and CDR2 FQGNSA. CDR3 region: CASSLGSLKNIQYF. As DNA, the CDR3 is TGTGCCAGCAGCTTAGGGAGCCTCAAAAACATTCAGTACTTC.

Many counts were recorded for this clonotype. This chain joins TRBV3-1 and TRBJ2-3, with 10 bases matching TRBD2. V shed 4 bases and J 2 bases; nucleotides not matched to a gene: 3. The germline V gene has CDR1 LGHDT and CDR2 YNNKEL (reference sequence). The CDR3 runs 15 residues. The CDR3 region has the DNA TGTGCCAGCAGCCTCACTAGCGGGATCACAGATACGCAGTATTTT. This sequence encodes CASSLTSGITDTQYF.

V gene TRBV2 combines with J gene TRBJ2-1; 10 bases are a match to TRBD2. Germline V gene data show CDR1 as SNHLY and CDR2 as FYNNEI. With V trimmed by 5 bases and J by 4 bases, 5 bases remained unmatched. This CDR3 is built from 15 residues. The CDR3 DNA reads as TGTGCCAGCAGTTCCGGGACTAGCGTGTACAATGAGCAGTTCTTC. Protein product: CASSSGTSVYNEQFF. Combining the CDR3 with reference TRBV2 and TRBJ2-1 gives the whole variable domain EPEVTQTPSHQVTQMGQEVILRCVPISNHLYFYWYRQILGQKVEFLVSFYNNEISEKSEIFDDQFSVERPDGSNFTLKIRSTKLEDSAMYFCASSSGTSVYNEQFFGPGTRLTVL.

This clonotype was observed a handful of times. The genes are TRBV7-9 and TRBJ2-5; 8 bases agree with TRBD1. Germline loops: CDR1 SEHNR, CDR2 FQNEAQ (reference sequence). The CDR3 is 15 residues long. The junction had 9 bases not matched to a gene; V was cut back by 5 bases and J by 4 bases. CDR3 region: CASSPGQGGRETQYF. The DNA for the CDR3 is TGTGCCAGCAGCCCAGGACAGGGCGGTCGAGAGACCCAGTACTTC.

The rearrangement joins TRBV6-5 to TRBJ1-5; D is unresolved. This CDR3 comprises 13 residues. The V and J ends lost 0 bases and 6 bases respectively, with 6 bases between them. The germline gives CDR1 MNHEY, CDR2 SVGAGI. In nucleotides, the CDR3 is TGTGCCAGCAGTTACTCGTCCTTTCAGCCCCAGCATTTT. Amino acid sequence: CASSYSSFQPQHF.

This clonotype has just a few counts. The CDR3 nucleotides are TGCAGTGCTAGTGGCAGGGAAGCTTTCTTT. It translates to CSASGREAFF. The V gene is TRBV20-1, the J gene TRBJ1-1, with no clear D. The CDR3 loop spans 10 amino acids. Germline lookup yields CDR1 DFQATT and CDR2 SNEGSKA (reference sequence). V was shortened by 3 bases and J by 8 bases, with 7 bases between the two germline ends.

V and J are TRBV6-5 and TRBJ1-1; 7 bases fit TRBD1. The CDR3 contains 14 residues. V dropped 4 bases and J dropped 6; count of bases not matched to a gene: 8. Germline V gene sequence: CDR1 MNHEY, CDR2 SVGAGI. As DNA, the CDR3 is TGTGCCAGCAGTTTCGGACAGGATCGATCTGAAGCTTTCTTT. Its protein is CASSFGQDRSEAFF.

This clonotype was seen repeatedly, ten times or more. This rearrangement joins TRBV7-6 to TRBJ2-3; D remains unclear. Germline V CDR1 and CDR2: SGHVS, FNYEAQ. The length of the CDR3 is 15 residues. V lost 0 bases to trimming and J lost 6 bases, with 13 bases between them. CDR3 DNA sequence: TGTGCCAGCAGCTTAGCGCTTACCAGCGCCGATACGCAGTATTTT. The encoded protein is CASSLALTSADTQYF.

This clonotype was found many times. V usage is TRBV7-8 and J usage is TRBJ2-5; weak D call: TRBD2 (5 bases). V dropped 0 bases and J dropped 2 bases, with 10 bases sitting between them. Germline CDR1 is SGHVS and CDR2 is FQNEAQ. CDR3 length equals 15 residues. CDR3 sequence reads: CASSLAYKRQETQYF. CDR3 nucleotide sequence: TGTGCCAGCAGCTTAGCTTATAAGCGGCAAGAGACCCAGTACTTC.

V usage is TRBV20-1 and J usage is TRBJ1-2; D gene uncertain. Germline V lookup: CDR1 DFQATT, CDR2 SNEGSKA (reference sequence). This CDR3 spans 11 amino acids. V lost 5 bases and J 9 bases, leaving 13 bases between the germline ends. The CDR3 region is CSAATLYCYTF. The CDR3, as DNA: TGCAGTGCTGCCACCTTATATTGCTACACCTTC.

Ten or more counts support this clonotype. The CDR3 here is CASSLAPQGGRQEQYF. The CDR3 region has the DNA TGCGCCAGCAGCTTGGCCCCCCAGGGGGGACGTCAAGAGCAGTACTTC. The chain couples TRBV5-1 to TRBJ2-7; D is possibly TRBD1 (7 bases). V was trimmed by 0 bases and J by 7 bases, leaving 20 bases between them. CDR3 length: 16 amino acids. The germline V gene has CDR1 SGHRS and CDR2 YFSETQ.

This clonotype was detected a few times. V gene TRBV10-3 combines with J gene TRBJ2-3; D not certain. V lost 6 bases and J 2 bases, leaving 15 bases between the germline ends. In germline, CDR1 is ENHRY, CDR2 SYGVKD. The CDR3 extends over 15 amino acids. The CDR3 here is CAISGNLPSTDTQYF. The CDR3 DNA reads TGTGCCATCAGCGGCAACCTCCCTTCCACAGATACGCAGTATTTT.

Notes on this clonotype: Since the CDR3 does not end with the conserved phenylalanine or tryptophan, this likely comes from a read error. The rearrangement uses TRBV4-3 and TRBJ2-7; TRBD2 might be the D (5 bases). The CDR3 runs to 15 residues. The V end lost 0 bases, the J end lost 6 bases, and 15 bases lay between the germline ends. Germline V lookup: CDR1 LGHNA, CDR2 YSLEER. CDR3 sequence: CASSQDRGSPAEQYL. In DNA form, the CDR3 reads TGCGCCAGCAGCCAAGATCGGGGTAGCCCAGCCGAGCAGTACTTG.

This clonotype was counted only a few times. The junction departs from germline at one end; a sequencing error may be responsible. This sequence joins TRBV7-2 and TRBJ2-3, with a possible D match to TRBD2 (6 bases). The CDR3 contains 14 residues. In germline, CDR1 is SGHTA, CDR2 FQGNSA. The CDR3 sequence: CASSLIAATHTQYF. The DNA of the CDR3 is TGTGCCAGCAGCTTAATAGCGGCCACACATACGCAGTATTTT.

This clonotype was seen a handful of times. The CDR3 reads CASSQNPGGSYEQYF. Written as DNA, the CDR3 is TGTGCCAGCAGCCAAAACCCCGGGGGCTCCTACGAGCAGTACTTC. V and J are TRBV3-1 and TRBJ2-7; possibly TRBD2 for D (6 bases). The CDR3 spans 15 residues. Germline CDR1 and CDR2: LGHDT and YNNKEL (reference sequence). Trimming took 2 bases from V and 0 from J, leaving 11 bases between them.

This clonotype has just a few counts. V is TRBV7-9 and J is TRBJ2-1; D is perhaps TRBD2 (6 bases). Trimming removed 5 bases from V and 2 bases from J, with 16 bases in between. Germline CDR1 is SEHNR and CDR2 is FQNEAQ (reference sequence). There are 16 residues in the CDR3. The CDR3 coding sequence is TGTGCCAGCAGCGTCGCCGGTGGGAGGACCTACAATGAGCAGTTCTTC. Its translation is CASSVAGGRTYNEQFF.